The source of this T cell receptor beta chain is a study of blood T cell repertoires in COVID-19. Turning to the study itself: The analysed material was cDNA or gDNA that came from T cells, B-cell-depleted T cells, or PBMCs.

As originally analysed: Reference gene primer amplification gave nucleated cell count estimates. Profiled with immunoSEQ multiplex PCR; TCRdb holds only in-frame clones, not every one. That table gives V, J and clone size, and the DNA gave D and trimming. This sample has 95,000 to 150,000 clones, with around 87% found just once. CDR1 is MNHEY and CDR2 is SVGEGT in the germline V gene. This CDR3 comprises 16 residues. The J segment lost 2 bases and the V segment lost 1 base, leaving 6 bases of the junction unmatched. This chain links TRBV6-2 or TRBV6-3 with TRBJ2-3; 7 nucleotides agree with TRBD1. This TCR was sampled from a woman aged 50 to 60 with acute or convalescent COVID-19. The sequenced sample was peripheral blood. The CDR3: CASSYLTGLATDTQYF. In nucleotides, the CDR3 is TGTGCCAGCAGTTACTTGACAGGGCTAGCCACAGATACGCAGTATTTT.